The entry below gives a single T cell receptor (beta chain) sequence along with its context. One end of the junction varies from germline; a read error may be responsible. The data were taken from a study of blood T cell repertoires in COVID-19. For the study at large: The United States, Italy and Spain were the sources of the acute and convalescent COVID-19 samples. Sample material is recorded as cDNA or gDNA derived from T cells, B-cell-depleted T cells, or PBMCs.

This CDR3 region has 17 residues. In germline, CDR1 is SGHRS, CDR2 YFSETQ. Per the authors' pipeline: From reference gene primer amplification, estimates of nucleated cell counts were derived. The method was immunoSEQ multiplex PCR; TCRdb's version includes in-frame clones alone and lacks a portion of them. D and trimming were read from the DNA, whereas the V and J calls and clone size are those reported in that table. This sample has about 200,000 clones, with approximately 88% found just once. This chain links TRBV5-1 with TRBJ2-2, with 7 bases aligning to TRBD1. This receptor was taken from a man aged 55-75 years who had recovered from COVID-19. The source material was peripheral blood. The CDR3, as DNA: TGCGCCAGCAGGTTGGTGTCGGGACAGACGAACACCGGGGAGCTGTTTTTT. This sequence encodes CASRLVSGQTNTGELFF.